This passage covers 27 T cell receptor beta chains from one sample sequenced in a study of T cells in Graves' hyperthyroidism and ophthalmopathy. Amplified regions were TCR beta CDR3 sequences from RNA transcripts. A first-round RT-PCR of the TCR CDR3 used the HTBI primer set. Each CDR3 protein gets one entry after TCRdb re-called the multiplex PCR reads with MiXCR. Of more than 150,000 distinct CDR3 sequences detected, approximately 17% appear once; the ten largest clones hold about 31%. Sequenced input: blood. These receptor sequences come from a woman aged 45-65 years with Graves' hyperthyroidism.

This clonotype has more than one count but fewer than ten. The V call is TRBV4-1, the J call TRBJ2-3; perhaps TRBD2 as D (6 bases). The CDR3 spans 13 residues. Germline V CDR1 and CDR2: MGHRA, YSYEKL. Trimming left V 7 bases short and J 8 bases short, with 16 bases between. The CDR3 nucleotides are TGCGCCAGCAACCCGTCTTTGGGGGGTACGCAGTATTTT. Amino acid sequence: CASNPSLGGTQYF.

The CDR3, as DNA: TGTGCCAGCAGCTCCCGGGACGTAAGCTTACTCCAAAATGGCTACACCTTC. Encoded protein: CASSSRDVSLLQNGYTF. The gene calls are TRBV7-9 and TRBJ1-2, with D maybe TRBD1 (5 bases). The V gene lost 4 bases and the J gene lost 6 bases, with 24 bases spanning the gap. CDR3 length: 17 amino acids. Germline CDR1 and CDR2: SEHNR and FQNEAQ (reference sequence).

Details on this clonotype: This may be a read error, as it is one base from a much larger clone. This sequence joins TRBV5-1 and TRBJ1-1; maybe TRBD1 (6 bases). CDR1 is SGHRS and CDR2 is YFSETQ in the germline V gene. The CDR3 is made up of 16 amino acids. V lost 6 bases to trimming and J lost 4 bases, with 22 bases between them. The CDR3 bases are TGCGCCAGCACCCCAAGGGGGGACGGAGTGAGCACTGAAGCTTTCTTT. Its translation: CASTPRGDGVSTEAFF.

This clonotype was counted many times. V gene TRBV7-2 combines with J gene TRBJ1-3; the D gene is possibly TRBD1 (6 bases). This CDR3 has 19 amino acids. V lost 3 bases and J 4 bases, leaving 25 bases between the germline ends. Germline loops: CDR1 SGHTA, CDR2 FQGNSA. In nucleotides, the CDR3 is TGTGCCAGCAGCTTCCTTGTCCCGGGACATTGGTCTTCGGGAAACACCATATATTTT. It is translated as CASSFLVPGHWSSGNTIYF.

This clonotype appeared many times. The CDR3 coding sequence is TGTGCCAGCAACTCAATCGTTGAAGCTTTCTTT. Translating it yields CASNSIVEAFF. This sequence joins TRBV6-1 and TRBJ1-1; no clear D gene. CDR3 length equals 11 residues. Deletions cut 7 bases from V and 7 bases from J, with 10 bases between. Germline V gives CDR1 MNHNS, CDR2 SASEGT.

Many counts were recorded for this clonotype. V gene TRBV19 combines with J gene TRBJ2-6; 12 bases are shared with TRBD1. V gave up 5 bases and J gave up 6 bases; unmatched junction bases: 8. CDR3 size: 17 residues. CDR1 is LNHDA, CDR2 SQIVND, per germline (reference sequence). CDR3 coding DNA: TGTGCCAGTAGTCCCCGGGACAGGGGGCAGGTGGCCAACGTCCTGACTTTC. Translated, it gives CASSPRDRGQVANVLTF.

V is TRBV3-1 and J is TRBJ2-5; TRBD2 agrees at 7 bases. Per germline, CDR1 LGHDT and CDR2 YNNKEL (reference sequence). The CDR3 extends over 15 amino acids. With 0 bases clipped from V and 4 bases from J, the junction kept 5 bases outside the gene matches. The CDR3 DNA reads as TGTGCCAGCAGCCAAGAGCGGGAGTGGTCAGAGACCCAGTACTTC. Its translation: CASSQEREWSETQYF.

This clonotype has only a few counts. The rearrangement links TRBV4-3 to TRBJ1-2; D is uncertain. The CDR3 is made up of 14 amino acids. Germline V gene lookup returns CDR1 LGHNA and CDR2 YSLEER. V lost 0 bases, J lost 4 bases, and 9 bases lay in between. CDR3 sequence: CASSQEFVGYGYTF. In DNA, the CDR3 is TGCGCCAGCAGCCAAGAGTTCGTCGGCTATGGCTACACCTTC.

V gene TRBV6-5 combines with J gene TRBJ1-5; tentatively, D is TRBD1 (5 bases). There are 15 residues in the CDR3. V was shortened by 0 bases and J by 6 bases, with 12 bases between the two germline ends. Germline lookup yields CDR1 MNHEY and CDR2 SVGAGI. The CDR3 sequence is CASSYSGGPGQPQHF. CDR3 sequence (DNA): TGTGCCAGCAGTTACTCGGGGGGACCCGGTCAGCCCCAGCATTTT.

This clonotype was observed many times. The V gene is TRBV5-1, the J gene TRBJ1-2, with D possibly TRBD1 on 5 matching bases. The germline V and J ends were trimmed by 0 bases and 0 bases, with 21 bases remaining between them. The germline gives CDR1 SGHRS, CDR2 YFSETQ. This CDR3 has 19 amino acids. The CDR3 nucleotides are TGCGCCAGCAGCTTGGCGGGCTCCGGGACTTTCGATGCTAACTATGGCTACACCTTC. It yields the protein CASSLAGSGTFDANYGYTF. Using reference TRBV5-1 and TRBJ1-2 for the parts outside the CDR3, the full variable domain is KAGVTQTPRYLIKTRGQQVTLSCSPISGHRSVSWYQQTPGQGLQFLFEYFSETQRNKGNFPGRFSGRQFSNSRSEMNVSTLELGDSALYLCASSLAGSGTFDANYGYTFGSGTRLTVV.

This chain links TRBV4-1 with TRBJ2-3, with D perhaps TRBD2 (6 bases). V shed 0 bases and J shed 1 base, with 17 bases lying between them. CDR1 and CDR2 (germline): MGHRA, YSYEKL. CDR3 size: 18 residues. This chain's CDR3 is CASSQDGAGMFGTDTQYF. DNA for the CDR3: TGCGCCAGCAGCCAAGATGGGGCGGGGATGTTCGGCACAGATACGCAGTATTTT.

In its sample, this clonotype was seen many times. The rearrangement joins TRBV27 to TRBJ1-1; TRBD1 is a possible D gene (5 bases). V shed 2 bases and J shed 4 bases, with 11 bases lying between them. The germline gives CDR1 MNHEY, CDR2 SMNVEV (reference sequence). The CDR3 sequence is 14 residues long. This CDR3 is CASSLQGGITEAFF. DNA of the CDR3: TGTGCCAGCAGTTTACAGGGAGGAATCACTGAAGCTTTCTTT.

J is TRBJ1-1 and V is TRBV7-2; D might be TRBD1 (5 bases). V dropped 5 bases and J dropped 3 bases, with 16 bases sitting between them. The CDR3 sequence is 15 residues long. Germline CDR1 SGHTA, CDR2 FQGNSA. CDR3 residues: CASSDWDLGDTEAFF. The CDR3 DNA reads as TGTGCCAGCAGCGATTGGGACCTGGGAGACACTGAAGCTTTCTTT.

This clonotype was seen a few times. The rearrangement uses TRBV19 and TRBJ2-1, with TRBD1 matching over 8 bases. The CDR3 has 15 residues. The germline gives CDR1 LNHDA, CDR2 SQIVND (reference sequence). J gave up 9 bases and V 6 bases, and 13 bases lay outside the gene matches. CDR3: CASSHRDRGPLEQFF. Written as DNA, the CDR3 is TGTGCCAGTAGCCACCGAGACAGGGGACCCCTTGAGCAGTTCTTC.

This clonotype appeared many times. The chain has TRBV19 and TRBJ1-1; 9 bases align to TRBD1. Germline values: CDR1 LNHDA, CDR2 SQIVND (reference sequence). V gave up 8 bases and J gave up 5 bases; unmatched junction bases: 9. This CDR3 region has 14 residues. The CDR3 spells CASGTGTAVTEAFF. CDR3 DNA sequence: TGTGCCAGTGGGACAGGGACGGCGGTGACTGAAGCTTTCTTT.

This clonotype was counted ten times or more. The chain combines TRBV10-3 with TRBJ1-5, with a tentative D call TRBD1 (5 bases). This CDR3 has 13 amino acids. Germline V gene lookup returns CDR1 ENHRY and CDR2 SYGVKD. Trimming removed 0 bases at V and 5 bases at J, with 5 bases between. The CDR3 DNA is TGTGCCATCAGTGAGTCAGGGGATCAGCCCCAGCATTTT. Translating it yields CAISESGDQPQHF.

There are many counts of this clonotype. V usage is TRBV12-3 or TRBV12-4 and J usage is TRBJ2-1, with TRBD1 identical over 7 bases. V gave up 5 bases and J gave up 5 bases; unmatched junction bases: 6. This CDR3 spans 14 amino acids. The CDR3 DNA is TGTGCCAGCAGTCCGACAGGGTCTGACAATGAGCAGTTCTTC. This sequence encodes CASSPTGSDNEQFF.

The CDR3 loop reads CASSLVAGNEQFF. DNA of the CDR3: TGTGCCAGCAGCTTAGTAGCGGGGAATGAGCAGTTCTTC. V usage is TRBV7-6 and J usage is TRBJ2-1, with 8 bases identical to TRBD2. Germline V gene lookup returns CDR1 SGHVS and CDR2 FNYEAQ. Trimming removed 1 base from V and 7 bases from J; junction bases left unmatched: 0. This CDR3 has 13 amino acids. Based on the CDR3 plus reference TRBV7-6 and TRBJ2-1, the full variable domain is GAGVSQSPRYKVTKRGQDVALRCDPISGHVSLYWYRQALGQGPEFLTYFNYEAQQDKSGLPNDRFSAERPEGSISTLTIQRTEQRDSAMYRCASSLVAGNEQFFGPGTRLTVL.

This clonotype was observed a few times. V usage is TRBV27 and J usage is TRBJ2-1, with 8 bases lining up with TRBD1. J lost 7 bases, V lost 5 bases, and 10 bases had no gene match. The CDR3 length is 15 residues. The germline V gene has CDR1 MNHEY and CDR2 SMNVEV (reference sequence). CDR3 in DNA: TGTGCCAGCAGTAGGGGCAGGGGGCGCGAGAATGAGCAGTTCTTC. It translates to CASSRGRGRENEQFF.

The chain couples TRBV7-2 to TRBJ2-3, with 14 positions matching TRBD2. The V gene end was trimmed by 3 bases and the J gene end by 6 bases; junction bases not matched to a gene: 5. CDR3 length: 16 amino acids. The germline CDR1 and CDR2 sequences are SGHTA and FQGNSA. CDR3 nucleotide sequence: TGTGCCAGCAGCTTTCGCAGACTAGCGGGAGGGGATACGCAGTATTTT. Its translation: CASSFRRLAGGDTQYF.

This clonotype has ten or more counts. The rearrangement joins TRBV20-1 to TRBJ2-7; no clear D gene. The CDR3 extends over 13 amino acids. The germline V gene encodes CDR1 DFQATT and CDR2 SNEGSKA (reference sequence). V lost 0 bases, J lost 2 bases, and 8 bases lay in between. CDR3 DNA: TGCAGTGCTAGAGATCAAGGGACCTACGAGCAGTACTTC. Translation: CSARDQGTYEQYF.

The sample holds a few counts of this clonotype. One base away lies a much larger clone, so this may be a sequencing read error. This chain uses TRBV12-3 or TRBV12-4 with TRBJ1-2, with D unresolved. CDR3 length: 12 amino acids. In DNA, the CDR3 is TGTGCCGGCAGTCCCCTCCAGCATAGCTACACCTTC. As protein: CAGSPLQHSYTF.

This clonotype was counted many times. V gene TRBV28 combines with J gene TRBJ2-1, with D perhaps TRBD2 (5 bases). The germline gives CDR1 MDHEN, CDR2 SYDVKM. With 6 bases removed from V and 9 bases from J, the gap between germline ends came to 15 bases. This CDR3 contains 13 residues. CDR3 in DNA: TGTGCCAGCAGCCCCACGGGGTACGGTGAGCAGTTCTTC. Translated, it gives CASSPTGYGEQFF.

A remark on this clonotype: One end of the junction does not line up with germline, which may come from a read error. CDR3 amino acids: CVSSYPGSSTDTQYF. CDR3 bases: TGTGTCAGCAGTTACCCGGGAAGTAGCACAGATACACAGTATTTT. This chain joins TRBV6-5 and TRBJ2-3, with D perhaps matching TRBD2 (5 bases). This CDR3 region has 15 residues. Germline loops: CDR1 MNHEY, CDR2 SVGAGI.

The sample holds many counts of this clonotype. The chain joins TRBV7-8 to TRBJ1-1; a possible D gene is TRBD1 (6 bases). CDR3 length equals 14 residues. Trimming took 4 bases from V and 7 from J, leaving 16 bases between them. Germline V gives CDR1 SGHVS, CDR2 FQNEAQ. The CDR3 region has the DNA TGTGCCAGCAGCTCTCCCGGACAGAGTTATGAAGCTTTCTTT. Residues: CASSSPGQSYEAFF.

This clonotype was counted a single time. The J gene is TRBJ2-1, the V gene TRBV9, with 9 bases lining up with TRBD2. The V and J ends lost 0 bases and 8 bases, in that order; junction bases with no gene match: 12. The CDR3 loop spans 17 amino acids. Per the germline V gene, CDR1 is SGDLS and CDR2 is YYNGEE. CDR3 sequence reads: CASSVDGTSTLRDEQFF. In DNA, the CDR3 is TGTGCCAGCAGCGTAGATGGGACTAGCACTCTAAGGGATGAGCAGTTCTTC.

This clonotype has at least ten counts. The chain is built from TRBV7-9 and TRBJ2-5, with D possibly being TRBD1 or TRBD2 (7 bases each). This CDR3 region has 14 residues. From germline, CDR1 is SEHNR and CDR2 FQNEAQ (reference sequence). The V end was cut by 3 bases, the J end by 5 bases, with 13 bases between. The CDR3 reads CASSLAQGGETQYF. CDR3 nucleotides: TGTGCCAGCAGCTTGGCTCAGGGGGGGGAGACCCAGTACTTC. The full variable domain, completed using reference TRBV7-9 and TRBJ2-5, is DTGVSQNPRHKITKRGQNVTFRCDPISEHNRLYWYRQTLGQGPEFLTYFQNEAQLEKSRLLSDRFSAERPKGSFSTLEIQRTEQGDSAMYLCASSLAQGGETQYFGPGTRLLVL.